This T cell receptor (beta chain) is from a study of cytomegalovirus exposure and HLA in healthy donors. Findings and limits, study-wide: Donor immune exposure was known only as CMV serostatus. Analysis was carried out at a later point, and it linked a missense DCLRE1C variant to TCR beta V- and J-gene trimming.

V lost 5 bases and J lost 2; bases outside the gene matches: 6. CDR3 length equals 15 residues. CDR1 and CDR2 from the germline V gene are SGHVS and FNYEAQ. This PCR relied on a set of 60 Vbeta primers and 13 Jbeta primers. Assay used: immunoSEQ multiplex PCR; TCRdb lists only in-frame clones, some missing. Here the sample table reports some 200,000 clones. Remarks on this clone: Its antigen remains unidentified.

What was sequenced was PBMCs. This receptor was identified in a young woman in good health and CMV-seropositive. The rearrangement joins TRBV7-6 to TRBJ2-7; the match to TRBD2 covers 10 bases. CDR3 in amino acids: CASSEIAGGTYEQYF. The CDR3 DNA reads TGTGCCAGCAGCGAGATAGCGGGGGGAACCTACGAGCAGTACTTC.